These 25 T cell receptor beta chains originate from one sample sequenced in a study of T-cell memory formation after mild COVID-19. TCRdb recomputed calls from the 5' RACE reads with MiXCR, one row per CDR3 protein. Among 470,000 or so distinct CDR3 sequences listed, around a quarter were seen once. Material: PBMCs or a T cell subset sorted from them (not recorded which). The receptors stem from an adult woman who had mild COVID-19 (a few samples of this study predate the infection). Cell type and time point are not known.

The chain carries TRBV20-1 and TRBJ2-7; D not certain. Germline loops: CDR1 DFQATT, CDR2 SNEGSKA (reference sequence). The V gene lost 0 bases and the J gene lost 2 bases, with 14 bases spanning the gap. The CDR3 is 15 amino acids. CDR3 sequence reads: CSARDVGSGTYEQYF. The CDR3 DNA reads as TGCAGTGCTAGAGATGTGGGGTCGGGTACCTACGAGCAGTACTTC.

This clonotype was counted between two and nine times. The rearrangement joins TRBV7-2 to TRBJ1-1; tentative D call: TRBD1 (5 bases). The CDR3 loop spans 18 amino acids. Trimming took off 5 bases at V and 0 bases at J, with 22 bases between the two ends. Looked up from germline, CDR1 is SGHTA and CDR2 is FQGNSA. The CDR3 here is CASSLDGGGRGLNTEAFF. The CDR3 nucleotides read TGTGCCAGCAGCCTCGATGGGGGGGGACGCGGCCTGAACACTGAAGCTTTCTTT. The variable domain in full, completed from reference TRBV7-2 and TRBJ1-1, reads GAGVSQSPSNKVTEKGKDVELRCDPISGHTALYWYRQSLGQGLEFLIYFQGNSAPDKSGLPSDRFSAERTGGSVSTLTIQRTQQEDSAVYLCASSLDGGGRGLNTEAFFGQGTRLTVV.

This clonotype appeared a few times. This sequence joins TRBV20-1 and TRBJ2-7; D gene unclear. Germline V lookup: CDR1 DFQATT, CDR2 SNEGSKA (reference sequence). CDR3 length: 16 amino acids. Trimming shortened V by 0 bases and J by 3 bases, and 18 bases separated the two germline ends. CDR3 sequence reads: CSARDLQTSPYYEQYF. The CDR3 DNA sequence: TGCAGTGCTAGAGATCTACAGACCTCGCCGTACTACGAGCAGTACTTC.

The CDR3 coding sequence is TGTGCCAGCAGTTACGGTCGCGGAAGCACAGATACGCAGTATTTT. Its translation is CASSYGRGSTDTQYF. The genes are TRBV6-5 and TRBJ2-3; D uncertain. The germline CDR1 and CDR2 sequences are MNHEY and SVGAGI. This CDR3 is built from 15 residues. V shed 2 bases and J shed 0 bases, with 9 bases lying between them.

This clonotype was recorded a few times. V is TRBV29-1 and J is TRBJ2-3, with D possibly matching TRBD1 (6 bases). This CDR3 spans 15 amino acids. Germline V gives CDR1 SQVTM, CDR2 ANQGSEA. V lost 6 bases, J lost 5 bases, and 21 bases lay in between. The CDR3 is CSVRTDLNPQDTQYF. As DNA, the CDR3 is TGCAGCGTGAGGACAGATCTAAACCCCCAAGATACGCAGTATTTT.

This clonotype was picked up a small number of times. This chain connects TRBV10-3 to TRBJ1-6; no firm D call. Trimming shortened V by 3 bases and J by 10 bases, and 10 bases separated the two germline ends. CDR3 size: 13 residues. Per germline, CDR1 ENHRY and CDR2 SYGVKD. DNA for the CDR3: TGTGCCATCAGTGACCCGGGCCAATCACCCCTCCACTTT. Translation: CAISDPGQSPLHF.

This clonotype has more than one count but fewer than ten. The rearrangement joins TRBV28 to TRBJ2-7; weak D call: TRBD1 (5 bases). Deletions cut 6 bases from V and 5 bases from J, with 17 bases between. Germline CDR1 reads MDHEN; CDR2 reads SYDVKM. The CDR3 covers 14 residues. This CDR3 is CASSYRLGVDEQYF. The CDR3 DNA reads TGTGCCAGCAGCTACAGGCTAGGAGTAGACGAGCAGTACTTC.

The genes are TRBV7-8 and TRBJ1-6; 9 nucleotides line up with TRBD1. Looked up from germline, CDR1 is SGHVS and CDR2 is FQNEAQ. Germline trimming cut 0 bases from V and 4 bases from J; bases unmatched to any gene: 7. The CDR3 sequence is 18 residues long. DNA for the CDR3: TGTGCCAGCAGCTTAGCGCCGGGACAGGGAGGTTATAATTCACCCCTCCACTTT. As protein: CASSLAPGQGGYNSPLHF.

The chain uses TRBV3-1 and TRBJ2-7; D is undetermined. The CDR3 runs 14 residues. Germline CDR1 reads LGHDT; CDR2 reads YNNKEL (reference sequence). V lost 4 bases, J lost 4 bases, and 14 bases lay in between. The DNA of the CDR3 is TGTGCCAGCAGCCGGAGAGAGCTTAGTTACGAGCAGTACTTC. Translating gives CASSRRELSYEQYF.

The CDR3 DNA is TGTGCCAGCAGCCAAGTTCCTAGCGGGGGTGAGCAGTTCTTC. It encodes CASSQVPSGGEQFF. The chain couples TRBV3-1 to TRBJ2-1; 10 nucleotides match TRBD2. Per germline, CDR1 LGHDT and CDR2 YNNKEL (reference sequence). The CDR3 has 14 amino acids. V shed 1 base, J shed 9 bases, and the junction held 3 bases outside the gene matches.

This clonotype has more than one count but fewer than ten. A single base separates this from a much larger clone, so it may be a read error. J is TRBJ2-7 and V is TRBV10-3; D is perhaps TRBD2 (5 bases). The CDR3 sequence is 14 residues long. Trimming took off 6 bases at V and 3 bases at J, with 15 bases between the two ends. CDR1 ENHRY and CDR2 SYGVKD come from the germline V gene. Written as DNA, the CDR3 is TGTGCCATCAGCCCCGGGAAAGGTGGCTACGAGCAGTACTTC. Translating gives CAISPGKGGYEQYF.

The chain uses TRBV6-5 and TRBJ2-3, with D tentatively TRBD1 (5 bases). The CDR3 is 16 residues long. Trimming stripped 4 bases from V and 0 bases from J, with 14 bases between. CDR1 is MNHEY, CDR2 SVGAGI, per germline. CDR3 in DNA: TGTGCCAGCAGTTCCCCCAGGACACTGAGCACAGATACGCAGTATTTT. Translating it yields CASSSPRTLSTDTQYF.

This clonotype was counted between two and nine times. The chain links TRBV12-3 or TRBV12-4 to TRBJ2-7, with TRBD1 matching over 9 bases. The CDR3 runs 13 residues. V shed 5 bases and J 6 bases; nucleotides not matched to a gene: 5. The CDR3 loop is CASSRTGASEQYF. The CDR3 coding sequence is TGTGCCAGCAGTCGGACAGGGGCCAGCGAGCAGTACTTC.

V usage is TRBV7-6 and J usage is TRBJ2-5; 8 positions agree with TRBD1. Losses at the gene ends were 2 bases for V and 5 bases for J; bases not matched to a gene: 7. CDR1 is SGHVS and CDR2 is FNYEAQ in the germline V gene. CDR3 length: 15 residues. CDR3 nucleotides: TGTGCCAGCAGCTTAATGGGCAGGGGGCGTGAGACCCAGTACTTC. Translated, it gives CASSLMGRGRETQYF.

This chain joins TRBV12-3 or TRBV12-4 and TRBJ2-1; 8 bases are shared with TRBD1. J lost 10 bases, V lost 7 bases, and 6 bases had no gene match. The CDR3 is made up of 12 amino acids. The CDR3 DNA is TGTGCCAGCACCCACGGGACAGGCGAGCAGTTCTTC. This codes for CASTHGTGEQFF.

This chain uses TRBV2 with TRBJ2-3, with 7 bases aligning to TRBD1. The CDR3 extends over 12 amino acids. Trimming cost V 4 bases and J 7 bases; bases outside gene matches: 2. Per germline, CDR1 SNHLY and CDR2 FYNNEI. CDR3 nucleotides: TGTGCCAGCAGTGGGGACAGTAATACGCAGTATTTT. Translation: CASSGDSNTQYF.

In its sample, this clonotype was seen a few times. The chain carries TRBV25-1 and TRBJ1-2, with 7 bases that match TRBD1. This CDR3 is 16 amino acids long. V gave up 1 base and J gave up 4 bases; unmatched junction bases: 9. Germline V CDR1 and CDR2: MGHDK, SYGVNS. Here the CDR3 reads CASSESTGQAGYGYTF. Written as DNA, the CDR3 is TGTGCCAGCAGTGAATCGACCGGACAGGCTGGCTATGGCTACACCTTC.

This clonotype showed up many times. The CDR3 coding sequence is TGTGCCAGCAGTTACGGGTCGGCAGATACGCAGTATTTT. This codes for CASSYGSADTQYF. The rearrangement links TRBV6-5 to TRBJ2-3, with unresolved D. This CDR3 has 13 amino acids. V was cut by 2 bases and J by 4 bases, with 7 bases left in between. Germline CDR1 reads MNHEY; CDR2 reads SVGAGI.

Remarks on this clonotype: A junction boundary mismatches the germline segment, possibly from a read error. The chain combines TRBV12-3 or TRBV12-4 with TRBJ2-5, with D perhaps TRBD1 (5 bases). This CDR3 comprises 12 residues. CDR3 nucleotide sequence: TGTGCCAGCAGTTTAGGGCAGGGTCGTCCCTTGTTC. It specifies CASSLGQGRPLF.

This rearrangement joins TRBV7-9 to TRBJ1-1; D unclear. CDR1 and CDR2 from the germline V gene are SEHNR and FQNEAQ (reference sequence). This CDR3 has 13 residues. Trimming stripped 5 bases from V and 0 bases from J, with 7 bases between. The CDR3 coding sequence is TGTGCCAGCAGCGGGCCGCTGAACACTGAAGCTTTCTTT. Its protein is CASSGPLNTEAFF.

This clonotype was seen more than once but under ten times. CDR3 in amino acids: CAVAGALGTEAFF. CDR3 nucleotide sequence: TGTGCCGTGGCAGGGGCCCTGGGCACTGAAGCTTTCTTT. The chain links TRBV24-1 to TRBJ1-1, with D possibly matching TRBD1 (6 bases). The CDR3 contains 13 residues. CDR1 KGHDR and CDR2 SFDVKD come from the germline V gene. Deletions cut 12 bases from V and 4 bases from J, with 17 bases between.

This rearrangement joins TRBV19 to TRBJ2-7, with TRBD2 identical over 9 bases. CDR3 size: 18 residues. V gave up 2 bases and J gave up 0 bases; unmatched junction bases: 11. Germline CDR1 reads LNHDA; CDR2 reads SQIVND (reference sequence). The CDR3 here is CASSITPLAGTSSYEQYF. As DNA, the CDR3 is TGTGCCAGTAGTATAACCCCTCTAGCGGGGACCAGCTCCTACGAGCAGTACTTC.

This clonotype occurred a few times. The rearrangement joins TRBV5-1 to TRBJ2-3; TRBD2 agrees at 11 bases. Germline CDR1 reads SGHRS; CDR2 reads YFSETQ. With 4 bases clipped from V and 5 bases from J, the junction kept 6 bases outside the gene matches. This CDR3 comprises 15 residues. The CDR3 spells CASSISGGAGDTQYF. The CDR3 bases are TGCGCCAGCAGCATTAGCGGGGGGGCCGGAGATACGCAGTATTTT.

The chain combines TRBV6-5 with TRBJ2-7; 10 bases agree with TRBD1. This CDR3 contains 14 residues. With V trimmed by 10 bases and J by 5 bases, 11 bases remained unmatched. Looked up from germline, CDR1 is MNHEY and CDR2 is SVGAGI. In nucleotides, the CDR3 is TGTGCCACCACTCCGGGACAGGGGTACGACGAGCAGTACTTC. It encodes CATTPGQGYDEQYF.

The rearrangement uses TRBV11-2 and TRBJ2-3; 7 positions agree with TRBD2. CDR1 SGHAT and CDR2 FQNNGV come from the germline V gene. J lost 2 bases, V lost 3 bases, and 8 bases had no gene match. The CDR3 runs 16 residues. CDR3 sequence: CASSFGPSGYTDTQYF. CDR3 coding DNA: TGTGCCAGCAGCTTTGGACCTAGCGGTTACACAGATACGCAGTATTTT.